This passage covers 32 T cell receptor beta chains from one sample sequenced in a study of regulatory T cells in long-lasting Graves disease. Time point: newly diagnosed GD, antithyroid drugs for less than 3 months. PBMCs provided the RNA from which the TCR library was made. Through Arm-PCR of CDR3 regions and iRepertoire HTBI primers, TCR beta libraries were built. TCRdb reprocessed the multiplex PCR reads with MiXCR, giving one entry per CDR3 protein. The data hold some 370,000 distinct CDR3 sequences, with approximately 10% observed a single time. These same data were also listed under a study on T cells in Graves' hyperthyroidism and ophthalmopathy.

This material consisted of peripheral blood mononuclear cells (PBMCs), taken at new diagnosis, from a patient treated with antithyroid drugs. The origin of the receptors is a young woman with Graves disease.

This clonotype was seen many times. The CDR3: CASSPVWGGSNQPQHF. Written as DNA, the CDR3 is TGTGCCAGCTCACCAGTATGGGGGGGGAGCAATCAGCCCCAGCATTTT. This chain uses TRBV18 with TRBJ1-5; D perhaps matches TRBD1 (5 bases). This CDR3 has 16 residues. V dropped 2 bases and J dropped 1 base, with 12 bases sitting between them. Germline CDR1 is KGHSH and CDR2 is LQKENI.

This clonotype was detected ten times or more. This chain uses TRBV7-9 with TRBJ1-2; a weak D match, TRBD1 (5 bases). The V end lost 2 bases, the J end lost 4 bases, and 8 bases lay between the germline ends. Germline V gene sequence: CDR1 SEHNR, CDR2 FQNEAQ (reference sequence). The CDR3 spans 13 residues. In DNA form, the CDR3 reads TGTGCCAGCAGCTTACAGGGCGCCTATGGCTACACCTTC. Encoded protein: CASSLQGAYGYTF.

This clonotype was counted many times. The chain has TRBV11-3 and TRBJ2-2, with D possibly matching TRBD1 (6 bases). The CDR3 extends over 14 amino acids. Germline V gene sequence: CDR1 SGHNT, CDR2 YENEEA. V lost 5 bases and J lost 2, with 9 bases in between. Here the CDR3 reads CASSVQGNTGELFF. CDR3 DNA: TGTGCCAGCAGCGTACAGGGTAACACCGGGGAGCTGTTTTTT. The variable domain in full, completed from reference TRBV11-3 and TRBJ2-2, reads EAGVVQSPRYKIIEKKQPVAFWCNPISGHNTLYWYLQNLGQGPELLIRYENEEAVDDSQLPKDRFSAERLKGVDSTLKIQPAELGDSAVYLCASSVQGNTGELFFGEGSRLTVL.

This clonotype was observed at least ten times. The chain is built from TRBV6-1 and TRBJ1-2, with TRBD1 matching over 9 bases. Trimming at V came to 5 bases and at J to 6 bases, leaving 10 bases not matched to a gene. Germline-derived CDR1 and CDR2 are MNHNS and SASEGT. The CDR3 is 15 residues long. CDR3: CASSQKDRGAHGYTF. The CDR3, as DNA: TGTGCCAGCAGTCAGAAGGACAGGGGAGCTCATGGCTACACCTTC.

This clonotype was observed at least ten times. The chain uses TRBV6-1 and TRBJ2-7, with 10 bases lining up with TRBD2. The CDR3 contains 14 residues. The germline V gene encodes CDR1 MNHNS and CDR2 SASEGT. Trimming at V came to 5 bases and at J to 4 bases, leaving 5 bases not matched to a gene. CDR3 residues: CASSQREGQYEQYF. CDR3 nucleotide sequence: TGTGCCAGCAGTCAGCGGGAGGGCCAGTACGAGCAGTACTTC.

Many counts were recorded for this clonotype. V usage is TRBV7-2 and J usage is TRBJ2-5, with D unresolved. V lost 1 base and J 1 base, leaving 4 bases between the germline ends. Germline lookup yields CDR1 SGHTA and CDR2 FQGNSA. The CDR3 extends over 13 amino acids. CDR3 region: CASSLVAQETQYF. The DNA of the CDR3 is TGTGCCAGCAGCTTAGTGGCCCAAGAGACCCAGTACTTC.

This clonotype was seen many times. The CDR3 sequence is CSVDWAGRQETQYF. In nucleotides, the CDR3 is TGCAGCGTTGACTGGGCGGGGCGCCAAGAGACCCAGTACTTC. This rearrangement joins TRBV29-1 to TRBJ2-5, with D tentatively TRBD2 (6 bases). Deletions cut 3 bases from V and 1 base from J, with 12 bases between. The CDR3 is made up of 14 amino acids. The germline gives CDR1 SQVTM, CDR2 ANQGSEA.

This clonotype was detected ten times or more. V and J are TRBV12-3 or TRBV12-4 and TRBJ1-5; 8 bases line up with TRBD1. This CDR3 is 15 amino acids long. V was clipped by 6 bases and J by 4 bases; unmatched bases: 8. CDR3 nucleotide sequence: TGTGCCAGCAGCACACAGGGGGAGCCAAATCAGCCCCAGCATTTT. Translated, it gives CASSTQGEPNQPQHF.

The chain has TRBV10-3 and TRBJ1-1; D gene ambiguous. The CDR3 is 15 residues long. The V and J ends lost 6 bases and 3 bases respectively, with 17 bases between them. CDR1 and CDR2 from the germline V gene are ENHRY and SYGVKD. The CDR3 loop is CAIRGIRGSDTEAFF. The CDR3 nucleotides read TGTGCCATCAGGGGAATAAGAGGGTCTGACACTGAAGCTTTCTTT.

Only a few counts were recorded for this clonotype. The V gene is TRBV5-5, the J gene TRBJ2-4, with TRBD1 identical over 9 bases. The CDR3 sequence is 13 residues long. V shed 4 bases, J shed 8 bases, and the junction held 4 bases outside the gene matches. Germline loops: CDR1 SGHKS, CDR2 YYEKEE (reference sequence). CDR3 sequence reads: CASSRDRAYIQYF. The CDR3 DNA reads TGTGCCAGCAGCCGGGACAGGGCGTACATTCAGTACTTC.

In this sample, this clonotype turned up many times. J is TRBJ1-5 and V is TRBV7-2; the D gene is possibly TRBD1 (5 bases). CDR1 is SGHTA and CDR2 is FQGNSA in the germline V gene. This CDR3 has 15 amino acids. Trimming took off 8 bases at V and 4 bases at J, with 18 bases between the two ends. CDR3 sequence: CASADRAWGNQPQHF. DNA for the CDR3: TGTGCCAGCGCTGACAGAGCCTGGGGTAATCAGCCCCAGCATTTT.

This clonotype was detected ten times or more. The rearrangement uses TRBV20-1 and TRBJ2-1; unclear D gene. CDR1 and CDR2 from the germline V gene are DFQATT and SNEGSKA (reference sequence). V shed 3 bases and J shed 2 bases, with 17 bases lying between them. CDR3 length equals 16 residues. CDR3 region: CSARGRAPSAYNEQFF. The CDR3 bases are TGCAGTGCTAGGGGCCGGGCCCCGTCGGCCTACAATGAGCAGTTCTTC.

There are many counts of this clonotype. The J gene is TRBJ2-7, the V gene TRBV20-1, with D perhaps TRBD1 (6 bases). Trimming shortened V by 3 bases and J by 7 bases, and 16 bases separated the two germline ends. Germline loops: CDR1 DFQATT, CDR2 SNEGSKA (reference sequence). CDR3 size: 13 residues. As DNA, the CDR3 is TGCAGTGCTAGGCGCAGGGGCCAGGGGGAGCAGTACTTC. Translating gives CSARRRGQGEQYF.

This clonotype came up many times. The chain employs TRBV13 and TRBJ2-2; tentative D call: TRBD2 (6 bases). The CDR3 runs to 17 residues. Germline-derived CDR1 and CDR2 are PRHDT and FYEKMQ (reference sequence). Trimming took 5 bases from V and 5 from J, leaving 21 bases between them. The CDR3 loop reads CASSPPDGGAGTGELFF. CDR3 in DNA: TGTGCCAGCAGCCCCCCCGACGGAGGGGCGGGGACCGGGGAGCTGTTTTTT. Full variable domain (missing parts from reference TRBV13 and TRBJ2-2): AAGVIQSPRHLIKEKRETATLKCYPIPRHDTVYWYQQGPGQDPQFLISFYEKMQSDKGSIPDRFSAQQFSDYHSELNMSSLELGDSALYFCASSPPDGGAGTGELFFGEGSRLTVL.

CDR3 sequence: CASSDPDSNDYTF. CDR3 DNA: TGTGCCAGCAGTGATCCAGACTCGAATGACTACACCTTC. The V gene is TRBV6-1, the J gene TRBJ1-2; D remains unclear. V lost 3 bases and J 10 bases, leaving 15 bases between the germline ends. The germline V gene has CDR1 MNHNS and CDR2 SASEGT. CDR3 size: 13 residues.

In its sample, this clonotype was seen a few times. The chain uses TRBV5-5 and TRBJ2-3; TRBD1 matches at 9 bases. Germline lookup yields CDR1 SGHKS and CDR2 YYEKEE (reference sequence). The CDR3 loop spans 16 amino acids. Unmatched junction bases numbered 5, after V lost 0 bases and J lost 3 bases. The CDR3 DNA sequence: TGTGCCAGCAGCTTGGTACAGGGGGCGAGGACAGATACGCAGTATTTT. Protein: CASSLVQGARTDTQYF.

This clonotype was observed many times. V and J are TRBV7-2 and TRBJ2-7; 8 bases match TRBD2. With V trimmed by 5 bases and J by 4 bases, 13 bases remained unmatched. The CDR3 spans 16 residues. CDR1 SGHTA and CDR2 FQGNSA come from the germline V gene. DNA of the CDR3: TGTGCCAGCAGCAGACCCAAGGAGCGGGAGACGTACGAGCAGTACTTC. This codes for CASSRPKERETYEQYF.

The V and J genes are TRBV29-1 and TRBJ1-2, with 7 nucleotides matching TRBD1. The CDR3 runs 13 residues. V was clipped by 6 bases and J by 5 bases; unmatched bases: 9. Germline V gives CDR1 SQVTM, CDR2 ANQGSEA. CDR3 nucleotide sequence: TGCAGCGTCTTAACCGGGACAGAATATGGCTACACCTTC. This sequence encodes CSVLTGTEYGYTF.

The chain has TRBV5-1 and TRBJ2-7; possibly TRBD2 for D (5 bases). V dropped 6 bases and J dropped 2 bases, with 18 bases sitting between them. The germline V gene encodes CDR1 SGHRS and CDR2 YFSETQ. The CDR3 runs 15 residues. CDR3 DNA: TGCGCCAGCATCCCTGACATCGGAGGTCCCTACGAGCAGTACTTC. Amino acids: CASIPDIGGPYEQYF.

This clonotype came up many times. The gene calls are TRBV7-9 and TRBJ1-2, with 7 nucleotides matching TRBD1. CDR1 is SEHNR and CDR2 is FQNEAQ in the germline V gene (reference sequence). This CDR3 contains 14 residues. The junction had 9 bases not matched to a gene; V was cut back by 4 bases and J by 7 bases. The CDR3 sequence: CASSSLDRVFGYTF. The CDR3 nucleotides are TGTGCCAGCAGCTCCCTCGACAGGGTGTTTGGCTACACCTTC.

The genes are TRBV6-2 or TRBV6-3 and TRBJ1-1, with a possible D match to TRBD1 (5 bases). This CDR3 spans 22 amino acids. With 4 bases removed from V and 0 bases from J, the gap between germline ends came to 33 bases. Germline V gene lookup returns CDR1 MNHEY and CDR2 SVGEGT. The CDR3 spells CASSLAVGRAAIWTIMNTEAFF. The CDR3 DNA reads as TGTGCCAGCAGTTTAGCGGTTGGCAGGGCCGCGATCTGGACTATCATGAACACTGAAGCTTTCTTT.

This clonotype was recorded at least ten times. The chain recombines TRBV7-3 with TRBJ1-2, with D maybe TRBD1 (6 bases). The CDR3 totals 14 residues. V shed 6 bases and J shed 8 bases, with 19 bases lying between them. The germline gives CDR1 SGHTA, CDR2 FQGTGA. As DNA, the CDR3 is TGTGCCAGCAGTCTCCTGGGGGCTATCGGGGGCTACACCTTC. It specifies CASSLLGAIGGYTF.

This clonotype was recorded a few times. V usage is TRBV20-1 and J usage is TRBJ1-2; possible D gene TRBD1, 5 bases. The CDR3 covers 12 residues. Trimming removed 8 bases at V and 2 bases at J, with 12 bases between. CDR1 DFQATT and CDR2 SNEGSKA come from the germline V gene (reference sequence). Written as DNA, the CDR3 is TGCAGTACCCGCGGGGGAAACTATGGCTACACCTTC. Translating it yields CSTRGGNYGYTF.

A few counts support this clonotype. V is TRBV5-1 and J is TRBJ2-5; 7 positions agree with TRBD2. With V trimmed by 0 bases and J by 9 bases, 11 bases remained unmatched. Germline V gives CDR1 SGHRS, CDR2 YFSETQ. The CDR3 loop spans 15 amino acids. CDR3 region: CASSLEAVRGRAQYF. CDR3 sequence (DNA): TGCGCCAGCAGCTTGGAAGCGGTCCGTGGGAGGGCCCAGTACTTC. Based on the CDR3 plus reference TRBV5-1 and TRBJ2-5, the full variable domain is KAGVTQTPRYLIKTRGQQVTLSCSPISGHRSVSWYQQTPGQGLQFLFEYFSETQRNKGNFPGRFSGRQFSNSRSEMNVSTLELGDSALYLCASSLEAVRGRAQYFGPGTRLLVL.

The chain employs TRBV4-1 and TRBJ2-2; the D is unclear. Germline lookup yields CDR1 MGHRA and CDR2 YSYEKL. This CDR3 region has 16 residues. Trimming removed 0 bases at V and 4 bases at J, with 12 bases between. The CDR3 reads CASSQDRWDGTGELFF. The CDR3 coding sequence is TGCGCCAGCAGCCAAGATAGGTGGGATGGCACCGGGGAGCTGTTTTTT.

V gene TRBV6-1 combines with J gene TRBJ1-2; 8 nucleotides line up with TRBD1. The length of the CDR3 is 14 residues. V was pared by 8 bases and J by 4 bases, with 9 bases of the junction left unmatched. Germline V gives CDR1 MNHNS, CDR2 SASEGT. The CDR3 is CASGRQGLIYGYTF. CDR3 nucleotides: TGTGCCAGCGGACGACAGGGGTTAATCTATGGCTACACCTTC.

This clonotype was recorded a few times. The chain recombines TRBV7-2 with TRBJ2-5; TRBD1 matches 8 bases. J lost 8 bases, V lost 6 bases, and 11 bases had no gene match. This CDR3 is built from 14 residues. Per germline, CDR1 SGHTA and CDR2 FQGNSA. The CDR3 region is CASRPGGLTGTQYF. The DNA for the CDR3 is TGTGCCAGCAGACCAGGGGGCCTCACGGGAACCCAGTACTTC.

This clonotype was counted ten times or more. The V call is TRBV11-2, the J call TRBJ2-1; 8 bases map to TRBD1. The CDR3 spans 16 residues. CDR1 and CDR2 from the germline V gene are SGHAT and FQNNGV. The V segment lost 5 bases and the J segment 6 bases; nucleotides outside the gene matches: 12. CDR3 coding DNA: TGTGCCAGCAGCCTAACCAGACAGGGGAGTACCAATGAGCAGTTCTTC. Translating it yields CASSLTRQGSTNEQFF.

J is TRBJ2-2 and V is TRBV29-1; D not certain. The CDR3 consists of 11 residues. Between the trimmed V and J ends, which lost 1 base and 5 bases, there was a span of 2 bases. Germline values: CDR1 SQVTM, CDR2 ANQGSEA. The CDR3 nucleotides read TGCAGCGTTGAAGGAACCGGGGAGCTGTTTTTT. This codes for CSVEGTGELFF.

Ten or more counts support this clonotype. The chain joins TRBV28 to TRBJ1-2; D call uncertain. The CDR3 contains 18 residues. Germline lookup yields CDR1 MDHEN and CDR2 SYDVKM. Trimming took off 5 bases at V and 2 bases at J, with 24 bases between the two ends. CDR3 region: CASSPPTRTRDGNYGYTF. The CDR3 bases are TGTGCCAGCAGTCCCCCAACCCGGACCCGGGATGGCAACTATGGCTACACCTTC.

This clonotype was observed many times. The chain links TRBV7-2 to TRBJ1-2; 8 bases map to TRBD1. Germline trimming cut 5 bases from V and 8 bases from J; bases unmatched to any gene: 10. Germline V gene data show CDR1 as SGHTA and CDR2 as FQGNSA. There are 14 residues in the CDR3. As DNA, the CDR3 is TGTGCCAGCAGCCGTTCCGGGACAGGATTCGGCTACACCTTC. It codes for CASSRSGTGFGYTF.

This clonotype was seen at least ten times. V usage is TRBV12-3 or TRBV12-4 and J usage is TRBJ1-3; maybe TRBD1 (5 bases). V was cut by 3 bases and J by 5 bases, with 14 bases left in between. The CDR3 sequence is 15 residues long. The CDR3 here is CASSFIVGGRNTIYF. For the CDR3, the DNA is TGTGCCAGCAGTTTTATCGTTGGGGGGAGAAACACCATATATTTT.